Below are 9 T cell receptor beta chains sequenced from a single sample in a study of regulatory T cells in long-lasting Graves disease. Libraries of TCR beta came from iRepertoire HTBI primers plus Arm-PCR of CDR3 regions. TCRdb redid the calling of the multiplex PCR reads with MiXCR, one entry per CDR3 protein. The table has some 280,000 distinct CDR3 sequences, 22% seen once. Stated time point: persistent/refractory GD, antithyroid drugs over 5 years with positive TRAb. PBMCs were the source of the RNA used for TCR sequencing. The material was peripheral blood mononuclear cells (PBMCs), obtained when the disease was refractory, from a patient treated with antithyroid drugs. These receptors were collected from a female donor with Graves disease.

This clonotype has ten or more counts. This chain uses TRBV28 with TRBJ1-4, with TRBD1 as a possible D gene (5 bases). Trimming took 5 bases from V and 4 from J, leaving 11 bases between them. CDR1 and CDR2 from the germline V gene are MDHEN and SYDVKM. The CDR3 contains 14 residues. CDR3 in amino acids: CASSGGGDNEKLFF. The CDR3 DNA reads as TGTGCCAGCAGTGGCGGAGGGGATAATGAAAAACTGTTTTTT.

The gene calls are TRBV20-1 and TRBJ2-7; D is tentatively TRBD1 or TRBD2 (5 bases each). V was clipped by 6 bases and J by 0 bases, with 18 bases between them. The CDR3 has 15 residues. Germline CDR1 and CDR2: DFQATT and SNEGSKA (reference sequence). The CDR3 bases are TGCAGTGCCCTTTTCGGGACCTCGGTCTCCTACGAGCAGTACTTC. Its protein product is CSALFGTSVSYEQYF.

This clonotype appeared once. The CDR3 loop reads CASSLKVYNEQFF. DNA of the CDR3: TGTGCCAGCAGTTTAAAGGTGTACAATGAGCAGTTCTTC. The J gene is TRBJ2-1, the V gene TRBV28; no clear D. The germline V and J ends were trimmed by 2 bases and 4 bases, with 6 bases remaining between them. CDR3 size: 13 residues. Germline V lookup: CDR1 MDHEN, CDR2 SYDVKM.

In its sample, this clonotype was seen a few times. The gene calls are TRBV5-1 and TRBJ1-1; D perhaps matches TRBD1 (5 bases). V dropped 3 bases and J dropped 6 bases, with 12 bases sitting between them. This CDR3 has 13 amino acids. Germline CDR1 is SGHRS and CDR2 is YFSETQ. The CDR3 DNA follows: TGCGCCAGCAGCTCAGGGTTCGACGCTGAAGCTTTCTTT. It is translated as CASSSGFDAEAFF.

This chain joins TRBV20-1 and TRBJ2-5, with D perhaps matching TRBD1 (6 bases). Germline CDR1 and CDR2: DFQATT and SNEGSKA (reference sequence). The CDR3 is 15 residues long. The germline V and J ends were trimmed by 0 bases and 6 bases, with 17 bases remaining between them. The CDR3 protein is CSARDRIGGWQTQYF. In DNA form, the CDR3 reads TGCAGTGCTAGAGATCGAATAGGGGGATGGCAGACCCAGTACTTC.

The genes are TRBV20-1 and TRBJ1-1; D not resolved. The germline gives CDR1 DFQATT, CDR2 SNEGSKA (reference sequence). Trimming took 7 bases from V and 1 from J, leaving 10 bases between them. The CDR3 extends over 12 amino acids. The CDR3 DNA sequence: TGCAGTGGAAGGTCCCAGAACACTGAAGCTTTCTTT. Translated: CSGRSQNTEAFF.

J is TRBJ2-2 and V is TRBV6-1; 11 positions match TRBD2. This CDR3 region has 15 residues. Trimming removed 3 bases from V and 10 bases from J; junction bases left unmatched: 7. Germline-derived CDR1 and CDR2 are MNHNS and SASEGT. The CDR3 nucleotides are TGTGCCAGCAGTGAGAATAGCGGGAGGGCCCAGGAGCTGTTTTTT. It encodes CASSENSGRAQELFF.

This clonotype was observed many times. This chain connects TRBV28 to TRBJ1-2; a possible D gene is TRBD1 (5 bases). The CDR3 totals 17 residues. The V end was cut by 1 base, the J end by 4 bases, with 19 bases between. Germline V gene data show CDR1 as MDHEN and CDR2 as SYDVKM. The CDR3 sequence is CASSLSVGGEELYGYTF. The CDR3 DNA is TGTGCCAGCAGTTTATCGGTCGGGGGGGAGGAACTCTATGGCTACACCTTC.

V is TRBV4-3 and J is TRBJ1-6, with a tentative D call TRBD1 (5 bases). Trimming left V 0 bases short and J 10 bases short, with 10 bases between. The germline V gene encodes CDR1 LGHNA and CDR2 YSLEER. The CDR3 covers 14 residues. The DNA for the CDR3 is TGCGCCAGCAGCCAAGAGAGGGGCTCCTCACCCCTCCACTTT. Protein: CASSQERGSSPLHF.